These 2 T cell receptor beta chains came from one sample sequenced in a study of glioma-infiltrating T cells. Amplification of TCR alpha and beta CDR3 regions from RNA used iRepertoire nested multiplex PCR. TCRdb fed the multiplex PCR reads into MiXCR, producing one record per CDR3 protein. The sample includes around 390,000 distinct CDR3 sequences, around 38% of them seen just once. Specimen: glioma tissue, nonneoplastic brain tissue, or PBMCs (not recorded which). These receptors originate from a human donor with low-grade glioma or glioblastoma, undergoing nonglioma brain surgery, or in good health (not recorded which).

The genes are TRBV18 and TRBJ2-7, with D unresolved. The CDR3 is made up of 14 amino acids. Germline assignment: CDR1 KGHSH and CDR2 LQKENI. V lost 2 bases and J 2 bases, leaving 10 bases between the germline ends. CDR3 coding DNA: TGTGCCAGCTCACCAAGGGCAGAGACCTACGAGCAGTACTTC. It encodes CASSPRAETYEQYF.

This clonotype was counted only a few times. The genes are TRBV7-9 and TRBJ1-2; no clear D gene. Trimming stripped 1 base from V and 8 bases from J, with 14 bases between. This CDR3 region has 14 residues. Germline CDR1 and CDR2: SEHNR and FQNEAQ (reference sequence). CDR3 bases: TGTGCCAGCAGCTTAGGAACTCGGATGGAAGGCTACACCTTC. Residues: CASSLGTRMEGYTF.